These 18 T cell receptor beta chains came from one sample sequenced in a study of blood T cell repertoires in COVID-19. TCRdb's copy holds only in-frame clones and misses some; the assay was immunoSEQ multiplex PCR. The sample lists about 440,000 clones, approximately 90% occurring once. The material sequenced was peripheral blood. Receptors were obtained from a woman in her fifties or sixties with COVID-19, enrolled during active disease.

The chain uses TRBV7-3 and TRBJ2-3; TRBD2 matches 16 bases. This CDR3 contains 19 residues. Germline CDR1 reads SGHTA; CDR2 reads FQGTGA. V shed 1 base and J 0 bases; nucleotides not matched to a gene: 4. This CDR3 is CASSLRGLAGGLSTDTQYF. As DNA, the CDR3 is TGTGCCAGCAGCTTAAGGGGACTAGCGGGGGGGCTGAGCACAGATACGCAGTATTTT.

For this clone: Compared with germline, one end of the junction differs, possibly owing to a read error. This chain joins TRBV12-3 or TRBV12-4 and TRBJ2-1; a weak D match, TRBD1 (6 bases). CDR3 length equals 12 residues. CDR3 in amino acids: CASNFLQGNKIF. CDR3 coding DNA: TGTGCCAGCAATTTTCTTCAGGGGAATAAGATCTTC.

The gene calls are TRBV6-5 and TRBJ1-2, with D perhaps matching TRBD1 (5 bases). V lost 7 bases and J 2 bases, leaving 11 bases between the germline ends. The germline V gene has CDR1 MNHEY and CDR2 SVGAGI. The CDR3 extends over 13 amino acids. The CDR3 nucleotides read TGTGCCAGCACCCTGGGGCGGAACTATGGCTACACCTTC. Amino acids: CASTLGRNYGYTF.

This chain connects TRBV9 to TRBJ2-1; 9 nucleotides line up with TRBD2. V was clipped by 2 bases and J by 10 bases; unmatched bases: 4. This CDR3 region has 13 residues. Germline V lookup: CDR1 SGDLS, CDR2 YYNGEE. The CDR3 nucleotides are TGTGCCAGCAGCGTTAGCGGGGGCAGGGAGCAGTTCTTC. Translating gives CASSVSGGREQFF.

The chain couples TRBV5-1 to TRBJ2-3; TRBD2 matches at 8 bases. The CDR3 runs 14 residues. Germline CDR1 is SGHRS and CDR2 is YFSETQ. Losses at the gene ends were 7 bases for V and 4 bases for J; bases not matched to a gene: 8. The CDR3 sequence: CASLQRGPPDTQYF. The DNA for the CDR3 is TGCGCCAGCCTACAGCGGGGGCCGCCAGATACGCAGTATTTT.

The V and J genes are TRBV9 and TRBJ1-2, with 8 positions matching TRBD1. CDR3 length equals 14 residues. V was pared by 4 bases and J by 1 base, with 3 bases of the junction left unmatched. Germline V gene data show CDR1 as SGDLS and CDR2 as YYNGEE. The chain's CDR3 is CASSKGQGNYGYTF. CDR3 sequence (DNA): TGTGCCAGCAGCAAAGGACAGGGTAACTATGGCTACACCTTC.

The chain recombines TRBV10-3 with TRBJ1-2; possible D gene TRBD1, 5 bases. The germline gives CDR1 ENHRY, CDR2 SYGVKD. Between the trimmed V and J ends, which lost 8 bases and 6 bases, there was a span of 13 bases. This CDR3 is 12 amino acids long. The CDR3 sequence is CAIGSGGDGYTF. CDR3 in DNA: TGTGCCATCGGAAGTGGAGGGGATGGCTACACCTTC.

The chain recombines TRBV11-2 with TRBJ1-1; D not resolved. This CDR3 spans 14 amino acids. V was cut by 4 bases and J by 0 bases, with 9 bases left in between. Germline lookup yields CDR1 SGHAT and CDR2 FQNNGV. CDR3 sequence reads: CASSSGLLNTEAFF. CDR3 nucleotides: TGTGCCAGCAGCTCCGGACTTTTGAACACTGAAGCTTTCTTT.

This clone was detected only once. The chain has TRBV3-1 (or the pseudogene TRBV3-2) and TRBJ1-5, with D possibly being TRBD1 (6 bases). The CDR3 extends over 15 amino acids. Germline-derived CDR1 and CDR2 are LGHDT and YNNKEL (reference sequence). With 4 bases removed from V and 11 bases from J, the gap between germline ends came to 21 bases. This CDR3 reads CASSLTPDSLGAQHF. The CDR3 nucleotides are TGTGCCAGCAGCCTAACCCCGGACAGCCTCGGGGCCCAGCATTTT.

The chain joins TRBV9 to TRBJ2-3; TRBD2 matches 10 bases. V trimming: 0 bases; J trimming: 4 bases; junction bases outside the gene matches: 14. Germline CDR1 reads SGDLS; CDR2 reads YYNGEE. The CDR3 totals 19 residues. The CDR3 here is CASSVVASGAGGPADTQYF. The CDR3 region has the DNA TGTGCCAGCAGCGTAGTAGCTTCGGGAGCGGGGGGGCCCGCAGATACGCAGTATTTT.

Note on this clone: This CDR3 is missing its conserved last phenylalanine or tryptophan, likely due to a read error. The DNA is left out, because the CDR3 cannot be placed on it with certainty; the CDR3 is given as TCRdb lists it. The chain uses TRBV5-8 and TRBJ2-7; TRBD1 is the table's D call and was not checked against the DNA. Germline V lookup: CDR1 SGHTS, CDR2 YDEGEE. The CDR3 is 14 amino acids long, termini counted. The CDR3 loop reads CASSLAGQGYSFES.

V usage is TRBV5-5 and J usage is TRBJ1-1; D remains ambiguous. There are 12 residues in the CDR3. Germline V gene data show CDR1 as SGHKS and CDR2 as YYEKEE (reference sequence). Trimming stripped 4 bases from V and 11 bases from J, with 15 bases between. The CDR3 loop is CASSPTRGVAFF. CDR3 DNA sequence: TGTGCCAGCAGCCCCACCCGGGGTGTCGCTTTCTTT.

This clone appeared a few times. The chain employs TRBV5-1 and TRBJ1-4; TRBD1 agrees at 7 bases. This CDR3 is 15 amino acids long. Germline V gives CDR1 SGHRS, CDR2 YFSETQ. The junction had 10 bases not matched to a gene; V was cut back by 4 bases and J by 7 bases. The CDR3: CASSLEGALGEKLFF. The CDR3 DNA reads TGCGCCAGCAGCCTCGAGGGGGCGCTAGGTGAAAAACTGTTTTTT.

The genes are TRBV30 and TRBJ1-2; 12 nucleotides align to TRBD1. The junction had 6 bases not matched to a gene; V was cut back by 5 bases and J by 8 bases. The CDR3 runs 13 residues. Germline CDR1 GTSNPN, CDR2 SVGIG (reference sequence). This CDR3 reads CAWEGQGASGYTF. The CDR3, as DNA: TGTGCCTGGGAGGGACAGGGGGCGTCGGGCTACACCTTC.

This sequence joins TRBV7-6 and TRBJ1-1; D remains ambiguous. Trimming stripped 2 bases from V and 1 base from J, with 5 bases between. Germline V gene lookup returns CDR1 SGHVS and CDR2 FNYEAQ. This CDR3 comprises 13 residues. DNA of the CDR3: TGTGCCAGCAGCTTAAATCAGAACACTGAAGCTTTCTTT. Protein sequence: CASSLNQNTEAFF.

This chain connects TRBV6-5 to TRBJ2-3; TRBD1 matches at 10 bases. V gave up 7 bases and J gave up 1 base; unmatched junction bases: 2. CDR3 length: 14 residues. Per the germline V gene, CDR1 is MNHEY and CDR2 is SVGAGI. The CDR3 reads CASTDRGRTDTQYF. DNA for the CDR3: TGTGCCAGCACCGACAGGGGGCGCACAGATACGCAGTATTTT.

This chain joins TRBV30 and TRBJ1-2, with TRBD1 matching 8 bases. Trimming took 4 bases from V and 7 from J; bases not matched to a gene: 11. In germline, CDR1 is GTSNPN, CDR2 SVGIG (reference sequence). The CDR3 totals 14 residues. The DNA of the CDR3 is TGTGCCTGGAAGTGGGGCAGGGGGCTGGTTGGCTACACCTTC. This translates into CAWKWGRGLVGYTF. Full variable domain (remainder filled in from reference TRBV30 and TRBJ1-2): SQTIHQWPATLVQPVGSPLSLECTVEGTSNPNLYWYRQAAGRGLQLLFYSVGIGQISSEVPQNLSASRPQDRQFILSSKKLLLSDSGFYLCAWKWGRGLVGYTFGSGTRLTVV.

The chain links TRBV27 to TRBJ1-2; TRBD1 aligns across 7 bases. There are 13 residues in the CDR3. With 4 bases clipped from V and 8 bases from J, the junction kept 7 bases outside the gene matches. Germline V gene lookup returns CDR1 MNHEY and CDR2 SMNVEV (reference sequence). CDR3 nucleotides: TGTGCCAGCAGTTGGAGGGGGCTGGAAGGCTACACCTTC. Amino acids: CASSWRGLEGYTF.